Listed below are T cell receptor beta chains from one sample, sequenced in a study of blood T cells in healthy people across ages. Each CDR3 protein is one row after TCRdb ran MiXCR on the 5' RACE reads. Among 550,000 to 750,000 distinct CDR3 sequences listed, around 21% were seen once. The sequenced sample was blood. The receptor set was obtained from a man between 65 and 85 years old in good health. The CDR3 runs from the conserved cysteine through the conserved F or W. A D gene is named only where the DNA matches it firmly. Expanded clones get a size class; other rows say once, few or many, or leave the size out.

length	V	size	D	J	CDR3	DNA
15	TRBV11-2	NA	NA	TRBJ2-7	CASSSTIGQRYEQYF	TGTGCCAGCAGCTCCACAATTGGACAGCGCTACGAGCAGTACTTC
16	TRBV3-1	few	TRBD2	TRBJ2-5	CASSQDRTSGVPDQYF	TGTGCCAGCAGCCAAGATCGGACTAGCGGGGTTCCGGACCAGTACTTC
14	TRBV20-1	NA	TRBD2	TRBJ2-1	CSAQLVGLAGEQFF	TGCAGTGCGCAGCTCGTGGGACTAGCTGGGGAGCAGTTCTTC
15	TRBV24-1	few	NA	TRBJ2-3	CATSDYGGLTDTQYF	TGTGCCACCAGTGATTATGGGGGACTCACAGATACGCAGTATTTT
15	TRBV20-1	few	TRBD2	TRBJ2-3	CSAVGTSGSTDTQYF	TGCAGTGCTGTCGGGACTAGCGGGTCCACAGATACGCAGTATTTT
15	TRBV7-9	NA	TRBD1	TRBJ2-1	CASSEWDRGVNEQFF	TGTGCCAGCAGCGAGTGGGACAGGGGGGTTAATGAGCAGTTCTTC
13	TRBV14	once	NA	TRBJ2-5	CASSQRLQESQYF	TGTGCCAGCAGCCAGCGCTTACAAGAGAGCCAGTACTTC
16	TRBV6-4	few	NA	TRBJ2-2	CASSDSGSVNTGELFF	TGTGCCAGCAGTGACTCCGGGAGCGTCAACACCGGGGAGCTGTTTTTT
14	TRBV5-1	few	NA	TRBJ1-1	CASSLEGDDTEAFF	TGCGCCAGCAGCTTGGAAGGGGACGACACTGAAGCTTTCTTT
21	TRBV18	NA	TRBD2	TRBJ2-2	CASSPPRTGTSGTANTGELFF	TGTGCCAGCTCACCGCCCAGAACCGGGACTAGCGGTACCGCGAACACCGGGGAGCTGTTTTTT
14	TRBV19	NA	TRBD1	TRBJ2-7	CASSTTDRAGEQYF	TGTGCCAGTAGTACCACGGACAGGGCCGGCGAGCAGTACTTC
15	TRBV20-1	NA	NA	TRBJ2-7	CSARDGGSGTYEQYF	TGCAGTGCTAGAGATGGCGGTTCAGGGACCTACGAGCAGTACTTC
15	TRBV10-3	NA	TRBD2	TRBJ2-1	CAISVTSGNSGEQFF	TGTGCCATCAGTGTCACTAGCGGGAACTCCGGTGAGCAGTTCTTC
14	TRBV20-1	NA	TRBD2	TRBJ2-1	CSATYSGRDNEQFF	TGCAGTGCCACCTATAGCGGGAGGGACAATGAGCAGTTCTTC
12	TRBV7-6	NA	NA	TRBJ1-5	CASSLIVGPQHF	TGTGCCAGCAGCTTAATCGTCGGGCCCCAGCATTTT
13	TRBV10-1	many	NA	TRBJ2-1	CASSEWGHNEQFF	TGCGCCAGCAGTGAATGGGGTCACAATGAGCAGTTCTTC
13	TRBV3-1	many	NA	TRBJ1-2	CASSSTGNYGYTF	TGTGCCAGCAGCTCTACAGGGAACTATGGCTACACCTTC
13	TRBV5-4	NA	NA	TRBJ2-2	CASSTKKIGELFF	TGTGCCAGCAGCACAAAGAAGATCGGGGAGCTGTTTTTT
15	TRBV6-5	NA	TRBD1	TRBJ2-5	CASSYDGTGGETQYF	TGTGCCAGCAGTTACGACGGGACAGGGGGTGAGACCCAGTACTTC
16	TRBV9	NA	NA	TRBJ2-2	CASSVQDSGYTGELFF	TGTGCCAGCAGCGTTCAGGATAGCGGCTACACCGGGGAGCTGTTTTTT
14	TRBV11-2	NA	NA	TRBJ2-3	CASGSERITDTQYF	TGTGCCAGCGGCTCGGAGCGGATCACAGATACGCAGTATTTT
15	TRBV4-1	few	TRBD2	TRBJ2-4	CAGSQDEGRGNIQYF	TGCGCCGGCAGCCAAGATGAGGGGAGGGGAAACATTCAGTACTTC
14	TRBV5-1	few	NA	TRBJ1-4	CASSLGQKNEKLFF	TGCGCCAGCAGCTTGGGGCAGAAGAATGAAAAACTGTTTTTT
13	TRBV6-5	few	NA	TRBJ1-6	CASSSTGSKALHF	TGTGCCAGCAGTTCAACCGGGTCAAAAGCCCTCCACTTT
16	TRBV14	NA	TRBD1	TRBJ2-7	CASSQDFQGALYEQYF	TGTGCCAGCAGCCAAGATTTCCAGGGGGCCCTCTACGAGCAGTACTTC
16	TRBV7-9	few	NA	TRBJ2-1	CASSLVTIGLVNEQFF	TGTGCCAGCAGCTTAGTAACTATCGGGTTGGTCAATGAGCAGTTCTTC
12	TRBV20-1	many	NA	TRBJ2-3	CSVVRRTDTQYF	TGCAGTGTGGTGCGGCGCACAGATACGCAGTATTTT
16	TRBV7-2	few	NA	TRBJ1-6	CAGSLKARSYNSPLHF	TGTGCCGGCAGCTTAAAGGCTCGATCCTATAATTCACCCCTCCACTTT